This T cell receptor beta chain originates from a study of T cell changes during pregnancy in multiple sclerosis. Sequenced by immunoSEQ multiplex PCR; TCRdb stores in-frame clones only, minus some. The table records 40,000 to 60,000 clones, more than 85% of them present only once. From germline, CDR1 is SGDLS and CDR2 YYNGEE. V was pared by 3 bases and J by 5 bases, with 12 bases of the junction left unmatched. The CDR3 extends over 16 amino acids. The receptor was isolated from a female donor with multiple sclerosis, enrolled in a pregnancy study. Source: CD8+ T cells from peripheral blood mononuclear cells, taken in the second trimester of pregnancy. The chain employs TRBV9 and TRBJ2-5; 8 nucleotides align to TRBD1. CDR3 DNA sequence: TGTGCCAGCAGCGAGGACAGGGACTCCCACTACGAGACCCAGTACTTC. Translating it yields CASSEDRDSHYETQYF.